The rows below give T cell receptor beta chains drawn from one sample of a study of cytomegalovirus exposure and HLA in healthy donors. Clones were read by immunoSEQ multiplex PCR, and TCRdb kept only the in-frame ones, dropping some. The sample records some 110,000 clones, 80% to 85% being singletons. The sequenced sample consisted of PBMCs. All receptors come from a man in his thirties or forties in good health and CMV-seropositive. Each CDR3 is given with its conserved first and last residue.

TRBV28,TRBJ1-1,CASSPGSDRVAEAFF
TRBV5-1,TRBJ1-4,CASSLGTGTYEKLFF
TRBV2,TRBJ1-3,CASSASGNTIYF
TRBV5-1,TRBJ1-6,CASSLDRGKSPLHF
TRBV9,TRBJ2-7,CASSVGQGVSYEQYF
TRBV5-1,TRBJ2-7,CASSLEGGGREQYF
TRBV6-1,TRBJ1-2,CASRPDTGGYGYTF
TRBV15,TRBJ2-5,CATTPRFAWTGGEETQYF
TRBV6-4,TRBJ2-7,CASKGGGQRQYF
TRBV7-8,TRBJ1-3,CASSPTGAGNTIYF
TRBV7-8,TRBJ2-7,CASSLPTGGDEQYF
TRBV7-6,TRBJ1-1,CASSQARSSHTEAFF
TRBV2,TRBJ1-4,CASSDRGAELFF
TRBV4-1,TRBJ2-7,CASSQLTGTGGQKQYF
TRBV5-5,TRBJ1-6,CASSPQGGYNSPLHF
TRBV30,TRBJ1-2,CAWRHKGANYGYTF
TRBV6-6,TRBJ1-1,CASSHGGQNEAFF
TRBV7-7,TRBJ2-1,CASSSDRGGNEQFF
TRBV7-9,TRBJ2-7,CASSLAGGSYEQYF
TRBV9,TRBJ1-3,CASSVTLGTSTGNTIYF
TRBV7-8,TRBJ1-2,CASSPRLTGGANYGYTF
TRBV30,TRBJ1-1,CAWSTPGQGLNTEAFF
TRBV6-6,TRBJ1-1,CASSKGGSGGKTEAFF
TRBV6-1,TRBJ1-3,CASSPGQGYENTIYF
TRBV12-5,TRBJ1-4,CASGRTGGGNEKLFF
TRBV9,TRBJ2-5,CASSVAGGQETQYF
TRBV7-2,TRBJ2-7,CASSYTTYEQYF
TRBV7-9,TRBJ2-1,CASYRGRVDNEQFF